These T cell receptor beta chains were read from a single sample in a study of CD8 T cells in Susac syndrome. TCRdb processed the immunoSEQ multiplex PCR reads anew with MiXCR; each CDR3 protein has one entry. This sample has under 200,000 distinct CDR3 sequences, with roughly 92% found just once. The sequencing sample was made of CD4+ T cells from PBMCs. Receptors were obtained from a human donor with Susac syndrome. Both conserved end residues are trimmed from each CDR3. The order of the fields is V gene, J gene, clone size, CDR3 protein. The size field is filled for only some rows; it gives once, few, many or a size class.

v_gene: TRBV3-1
j_gene: TRBJ1-6
abundance: .
CDR3aa: ASQDWHSSPLH

v_gene: TRBV6-2/TRBV6-3
j_gene: TRBJ1-2
abundance: .
CDR3aa: ASSYSGGASYT

v_gene: TRBV20-1
j_gene: TRBJ2-5
abundance: .
CDR3aa: SARALAHSGETQY

v_gene: TRBV5-1
j_gene: TRBJ2-3
abundance: .
CDR3aa: ASGFSGGAGDTQY

v_gene: TRBV6-1
j_gene: TRBJ1-2
abundance: few
CDR3aa: ASTQDRFGGYT

v_gene: TRBV25-1
j_gene: TRBJ2-7
abundance: .
CDR3aa: ASSESHSYEQY

v_gene: TRBV5-4
j_gene: TRBJ1-1
abundance: .
CDR3aa: ASSWGQGTNTEAF

v_gene: TRBV2
j_gene: TRBJ2-2
abundance: .
CDR3aa: ASSTERAIGELF

v_gene: TRBV7-9
j_gene: TRBJ1-5
abundance: .
CDR3aa: ASSLGDTSNQPQH

v_gene: TRBV29-1
j_gene: TRBJ1-2
abundance: .
CDR3aa: SVDKRANYGYT

v_gene: TRBV5-1
j_gene: TRBJ2-5
abundance: .
CDR3aa: ASSFEGETQY

v_gene: TRBV18
j_gene: TRBJ2-6
abundance: .
CDR3aa: ASSPPNKPGANVLT

v_gene: TRBV6-1
j_gene: TRBJ2-7
abundance: .
CDR3aa: ASSPTSGTVYEQY

v_gene: TRBV20-1
j_gene: TRBJ2-5
abundance: .
CDR3aa: SARESLGRETQY

v_gene: TRBV14
j_gene: TRBJ1-6
abundance: .
CDR3aa: ASSQEGRNNSPLH

v_gene: TRBV29-1
j_gene: TRBJ2-1
abundance: .
CDR3aa: SVEGTGGGLSYNEQF

v_gene: TRBV19
j_gene: TRBJ1-2
abundance: few
CDR3aa: ASSSLNYGYT

v_gene: TRBV7-7
j_gene: TRBJ2-1
abundance: .
CDR3aa: ASSLWDRANEQF

v_gene: TRBV5-1
j_gene: TRBJ1-4
abundance: .
CDR3aa: ASSVTGYNEKLF

v_gene: TRBV6-2/TRBV6-3
j_gene: TRBJ2-1
abundance: .
CDR3aa: ASTGRTGGSDEQF